This is a list of T cell receptor beta chains from one sample in a study of T cell repertoires in cytomegalovirus infection. Each CDR3 protein is one row after TCRdb ran MiXCR on the reads. The sample includes 150,000 or so distinct CDR3 sequences, under 8% of them seen just once. Input material: PBMCs. Receptors were obtained from a human donor in good health (CMV status not recorded). Some clones in this sample may be carry-over from other donors' samples. CDR3s include the opening cysteine and the closing phenylalanine or tryptophan. D genes are given only for firm matches. Not every row has a clone size; where given, it reads once, few, many or a size class.

v_call	clone_size	cdr3_length	d_call	j_call	cdr3_nt	cdr3_aa
TRBV7-3	many	15	TRBD2	TRBJ2-1	TGTGCCAGCAGTCCACAGCGGGGGGCCTACAATGAGCAGTTCTTC	CASSPQRGAYNEQFF
TRBV7-8	many	15	NA	TRBJ2-2	TGTGCCAGCAGCTTAGTACAGTCCGATTCAGGGGAGCTGTTTTTT	CASSLVQSDSGELFF
TRBV7-3	few	16	TRBD1	TRBJ2-7	TGTGCCAGCAGCCCCTCCCTCGGGACAGGGTTCTCCGAGCAGTACTTC	CASSPSLGTGFSEQYF
TRBV10-2	many	14	NA	TRBJ1-1	TGCGCCAGCAATGAGGGGACGGGGATTCAGGAAGCTTTCTTT	CASNEGTGIQEAFF
TRBV20-1	few	14	NA	TRBJ1-1	TGCAGTGCTAGAGAGCCGGGGGTGGGGACTGAAGCTTTCTTT	CSAREPGVGTEAFF
TRBV28	NA	15	NA	TRBJ1-2	TGTGCCAGCAGTTTGCAGGGTCGTCAGAACTATGGCTACACCTTC	CASSLQGRQNYGYTF
TRBV7-6	many	16	TRBD1	TRBJ2-3	TGTGCCAGCAGCTTGGGGACAGGGGCGTATCCAGATACGCAGTATTTT	CASSLGTGAYPDTQYF
TRBV10-3	NA	15	NA	TRBJ2-2	TGTGCCATCAGTGCTGGGAGAACGAACACCGGGGAGCTGTTTTTT	CAISAGRTNTGELFF
TRBV12-3/TRBV12-4	many	15	TRBD1	TRBJ1-4	TGTGCCAGCAGTTCGGGACAGGGGGCAGATGAAAAACTGTTTTTT	CASSSGQGADEKLFF
TRBV2	many	17	TRBD1	TRBJ1-5	TGTGCCAGCAGTGGCTCGCTAGGACAGGTGGACAATCAGCCCCAGCATTTT	CASSGSLGQVDNQPQHF
TRBV30	NA	12	TRBD1	TRBJ1-2	TGTGCCGGAGGACAGGGGGCCGGAGGCTACACCTTC	CAGGQGAGGYTF
TRBV28	few	19	NA	TRBJ1-5	TGTGCCAGCAGGTTACGAGGGTTTAGGGACCGTTATAGCAATCAGCCCCAGCATTTT	CASRLRGFRDRYSNQPQHF
TRBV27	many	12	NA	TRBJ1-4	TGTGCCAGCTCAGGGGTGGATGAAAAACTGTTTTTT	CASSGVDEKLFF
TRBV5-1	once	14	NA	TRBJ2-3	TGCGCCAGCAGCTTGCGGACTGGCACAGATACGCAGTATTTT	CASSLRTGTDTQYF
TRBV5-1	NA	17	NA	TRBJ2-1	TGCGCCAGCAGCTTGACTGAGAATTGGGGCTCCTACAATGAGCAGTTCTTC	CASSLTENWGSYNEQFF
TRBV7-9	many	13	NA	TRBJ2-3	TGTGCCAGCAGCTTAGGATCAGAAGATACGCAGTATTTT	CASSLGSEDTQYF
TRBV7-2	many	15	NA	TRBJ2-1	TGTGCCAGCAGCTTTAAGTCGAGCTCCTACAATGAGCAGTTCTTC	CASSFKSSSYNEQFF
TRBV20-1	NA	14	NA	TRBJ2-7	TGCAGTGCTAGAGTAGCGGTAAGCTCCTACGAGCAGTACTTC	CSARVAVSSYEQYF
TRBV10-3	NA	13	NA	TRBJ1-2	TGTGCCATCAGTGATAAGACAGATAAGGGCTACACCTTC	CAISDKTDKGYTF
TRBV12-3/TRBV12-4	NA	12	NA	TRBJ1-4	TGTGCCAGCACCACTGGGCGCGAAAAACTGTTTTTT	CASTTGREKLFF
TRBV7-2	many	17	NA	TRBJ1-3	TGTGCCAGCAGCTTAATCTTCCGGGAAGGCCCTGGAAACACCATATATTTT	CASSLIFREGPGNTIYF
TRBV19	many	14	TRBD1	TRBJ1-6	TGTGCCAGTATGGGGACAGGGGGAGCTTCACCCCTCCACTTT	CASMGTGGASPLHF
TRBV29-1	many	15	TRBD2	TRBJ2-3	TGCAGCGTTGAAGCCCCGGGACTAGGCGTGTATACGCAGTATTTT	CSVEAPGLGVYTQYF
TRBV5-6	NA	13	NA	TRBJ1-1	TGTGCCAGCAGCTTGAGGGTTAGCACTGAAGCTTTCTTT	CASSLRVSTEAFF
TRBV5-4	many	14	NA	TRBJ1-1	TGTGCCAGCAGCTCTCCGGGTGGGAACACTGAAGCTTTCTTT	CASSSPGGNTEAFF
TRBV7-6	NA	15	NA	TRBJ2-1	TGTGCCAGCAGCTTAGATGGGGACGTATACAATGAGCAGTTCTTC	CASSLDGDVYNEQFF
TRBV5-1	NA	17	NA	TRBJ1-6	TGCGCCAGCAGCGGGTCGGCCGCTAGCTCCTATAATTCACCCCTCCACTTT	CASSGSAASSYNSPLHF
TRBV30	few	16	NA	TRBJ1-4	TGTGCCTGGAGGATCCATAAAGGGGGAGCACTTGAAAAACTGTTTTTT	CAWRIHKGGALEKLFF
TRBV29-1	many	15	NA	TRBJ2-7	TGCAGCGTTGTATTGCAGCGACCTCCCCCCTACGAGCAGTACTTC	CSVVLQRPPPYEQYF
TRBV29-1	many	13	NA	TRBJ1-5	TGCAGCGTTGACGGGGGTCCTAATCAGCCCCAGCATTTT	CSVDGGPNQPQHF
TRBV5-1	many	14	NA	TRBJ2-1	TGCGCCAGCAGCACTTCCAGCTCCTACAATGAGCAGTTCTTC	CASSTSSSYNEQFF
TRBV7-9	few	15	NA	TRBJ1-5	TGTGCCAGCAGCCCGATGGGGGGGTCCAATCAGCCCCAGCATTTT	CASSPMGGSNQPQHF
TRBV5-1	many	14	NA	TRBJ2-3	TGCGCCAGCAGCAGAGGGACCCCCACAGATACGCAGTATTTT	CASSRGTPTDTQYF
TRBV7-2	many	13	TRBD1	TRBJ2-4	TGTGCCAGCAGTCCAGGACAGGGAAACATTCAGTACTTC	CASSPGQGNIQYF
TRBV7-2	NA	17	NA	TRBJ1-5	TGTGCCAGCAGCTTAGATCTGTCAGGGACGAGCAATCAGCCCCAGCATTTT	CASSLDLSGTSNQPQHF
TRBV14	few	14	NA	TRBJ2-7	TGTGCCAGCAGCCAAAAGGAGAGCTCCTACGAGCAGTACTTC	CASSQKESSYEQYF
TRBV27	many	14	TRBD1	TRBJ1-1	TGTGCCAGCAGCCGACAGGGGCGGTGGACTGAAGCTTTCTTT	CASSRQGRWTEAFF
TRBV7-2	many	15	NA	TRBJ1-1	TGTGCCAGCAGCCCCAATCCGTCAGGGTACACTGAAGCTTTCTTT	CASSPNPSGYTEAFF
TRBV2	NA	14	TRBD2	TRBJ2-1	TGTGCCAGCAGACCACCTCTACTAGCGGGGGAGCAGTTCTTC	CASRPPLLAGEQFF